These 4 T cell receptor beta chains originate from one sample sequenced in a study of blood T cell repertoires in COVID-19. Libraries were prepared by immunoSEQ multiplex PCR; TCRdb keeps only in-frame clonotypes and omits some of them. The table shows around 130,000 clones, with roughly four fifths occurring only once. Sequenced: peripheral blood. The receptors derive from a human donor in a cohort sampled during active COVID-19.

This rearrangement joins TRBV3-1 (or the pseudogene TRBV3-2) to TRBJ1-2, with TRBD1 matching over 7 bases. CDR1 and CDR2 (germline): LGHDT, YNNKEL (reference sequence). The CDR3 is 12 residues long. Trimming at V came to 1 base and at J to 13 bases, leaving 6 bases not matched to a gene. The DNA for the CDR3 is TGTGCCAGCAGCCAAGCGGACAGGTCGTTCACCTTC. Its protein is CASSQADRSFTF.

The rearrangement uses TRBV18 and TRBJ2-1, with D possibly matching TRBD1 (6 bases). The CDR3 is made up of 14 amino acids. V dropped 1 base and J dropped 5 bases, with 9 bases sitting between them. Germline V CDR1 and CDR2: KGHSH, LQKENI. DNA of the CDR3: TGTGCCAGCTCACCACGGACAGACCACAATGAGCAGTTCTTC. This codes for CASSPRTDHNEQFF.

V is TRBV19 and J is TRBJ2-5; D may be TRBD2 (6 bases). Germline V gene lookup returns CDR1 LNHDA and CDR2 SQIVND (reference sequence). This CDR3 has 14 residues. V was clipped by 7 bases and J by 5 bases, with 17 bases between them. The CDR3 protein is CASKAAGNLETQYF. In DNA form, the CDR3 reads TGTGCCAGTAAGGCCGCGGGGAATTTGGAGACCCAGTACTTC.

The V call is TRBV5-1, the J call TRBJ2-3, with a weak D call TRBD1 (7 bases). Germline V CDR1 and CDR2: SGHRS, YFSETQ. V was clipped by 4 bases and J by 3 bases, with 12 bases between them. The CDR3 is made up of 14 amino acids. In DNA, the CDR3 is TGCGCCAGCAGCCAGGGGGGCCGTACAGATACGCAGTATTTT. Its translation is CASSQGGRTDTQYF. Supplemented by reference TRBV5-1 and TRBJ2-3, the full variable domain reads KAGVTQTPRYLIKTRGQQVTLSCSPISGHRSVSWYQQTPGQGLQFLFEYFSETQRNKGNFPGRFSGRQFSNSRSEMNVSTLELGDSALYLCASSQGGRTDTQYFGPGTRLTVL.